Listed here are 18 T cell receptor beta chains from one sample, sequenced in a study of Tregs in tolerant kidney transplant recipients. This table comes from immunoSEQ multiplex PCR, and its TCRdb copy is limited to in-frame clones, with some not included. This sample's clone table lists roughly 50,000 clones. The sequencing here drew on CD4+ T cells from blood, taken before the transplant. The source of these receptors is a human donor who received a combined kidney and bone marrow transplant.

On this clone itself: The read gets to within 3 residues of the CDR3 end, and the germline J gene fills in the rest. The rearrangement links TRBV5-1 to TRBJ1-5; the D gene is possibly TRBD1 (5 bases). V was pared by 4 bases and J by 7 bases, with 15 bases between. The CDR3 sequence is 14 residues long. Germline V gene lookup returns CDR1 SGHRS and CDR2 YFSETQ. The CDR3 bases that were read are TGCGCCAGCAGCGAATCAGCGGGGCGGCAGCCC. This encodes CASSESAGRQP. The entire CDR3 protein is CASSESAGRQPQHF.

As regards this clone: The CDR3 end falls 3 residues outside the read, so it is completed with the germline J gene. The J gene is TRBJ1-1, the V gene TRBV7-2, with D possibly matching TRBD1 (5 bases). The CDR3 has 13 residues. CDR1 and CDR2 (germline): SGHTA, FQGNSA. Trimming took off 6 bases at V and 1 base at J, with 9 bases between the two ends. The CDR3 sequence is CASSIQENTEAFF. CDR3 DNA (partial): TGTGCCAGCAGTATACAGGAGAACACTGAA.

CDR3 loop: CASSASGIPYEQYF. The CDR3 DNA, read in part, is TGCGCCAGCAGTGCTAGCGGGATCCCCTACGAG. The rearrangement joins TRBV10-1 to TRBJ2-7, with 9 bases lining up with TRBD2. The read stops 3 residues short of the end of the CDR3; the missing end is completed from the germline J gene. J was trimmed by 2 bases and V by 4 bases; bases with no gene match: 3. The CDR3 is 14 residues long. In germline, CDR1 is WNHNN, CDR2 SYGVQD (reference sequence).

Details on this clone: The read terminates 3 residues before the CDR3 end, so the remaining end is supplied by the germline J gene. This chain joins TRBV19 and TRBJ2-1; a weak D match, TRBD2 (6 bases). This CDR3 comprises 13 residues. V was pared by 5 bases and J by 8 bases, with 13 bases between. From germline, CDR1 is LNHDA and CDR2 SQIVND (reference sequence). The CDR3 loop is CASSPRTIDEQFF. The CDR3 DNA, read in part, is TGTGCCAGTAGTCCACGGACTATCGATGAG.

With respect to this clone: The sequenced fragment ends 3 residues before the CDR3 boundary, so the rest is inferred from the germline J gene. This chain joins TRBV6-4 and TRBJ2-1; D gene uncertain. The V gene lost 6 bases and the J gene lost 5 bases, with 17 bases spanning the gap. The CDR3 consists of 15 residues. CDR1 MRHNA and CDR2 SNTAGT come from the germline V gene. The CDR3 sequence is CASRGSDEPDNEQFF. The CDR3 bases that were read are TGTGCCAGCAGGGGCTCTGATGAGCCCGACAATGAG.

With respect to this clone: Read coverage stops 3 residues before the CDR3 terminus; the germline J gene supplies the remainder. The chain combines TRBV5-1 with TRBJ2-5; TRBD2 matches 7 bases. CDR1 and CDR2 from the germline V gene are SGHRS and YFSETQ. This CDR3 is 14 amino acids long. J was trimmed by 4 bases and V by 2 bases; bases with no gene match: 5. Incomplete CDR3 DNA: TGCGCCAGCAGCTTTAGGCAGCGGGGAGAGACC. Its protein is CASSFRQRGET. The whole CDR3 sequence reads CASSFRQRGETQYF.

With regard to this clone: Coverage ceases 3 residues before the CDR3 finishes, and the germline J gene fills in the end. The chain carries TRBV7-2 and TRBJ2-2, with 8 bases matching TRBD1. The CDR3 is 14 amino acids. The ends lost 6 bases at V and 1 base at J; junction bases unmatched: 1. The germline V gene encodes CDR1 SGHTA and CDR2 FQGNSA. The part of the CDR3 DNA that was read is TGTGCCAGCAGTGACAGGGGGAACACCGGGGAG. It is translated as CASSDRGNTGE. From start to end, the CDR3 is CASSDRGNTGELFF.

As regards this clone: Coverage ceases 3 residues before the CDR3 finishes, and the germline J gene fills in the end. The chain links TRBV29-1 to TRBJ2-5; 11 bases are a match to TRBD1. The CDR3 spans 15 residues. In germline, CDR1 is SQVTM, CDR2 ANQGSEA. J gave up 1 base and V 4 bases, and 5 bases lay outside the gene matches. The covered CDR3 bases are TGCAGCGTTGCCAGGGGGACAGGGGGCCAAGAGACC. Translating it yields CSVARGTGGQET. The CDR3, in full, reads CSVARGTGGQETQYF.

This CDR3 is CASSFSGQNTEAFF. CDR3 DNA (partial): TGCGCCAGCAGTTTTTCGGGACAGAACACTGAA. The V gene is TRBV10-1, the J gene TRBJ1-1, with a weak D call TRBD1 (6 bases). The read comes to an end 3 residues before the CDR3 does, leaving the germline J gene to fill in the end. CDR3 size: 14 residues. Germline CDR1 WNHNN, CDR2 SYGVQD (reference sequence). With 5 bases removed from V and 1 base from J, the gap between germline ends came to 11 bases.

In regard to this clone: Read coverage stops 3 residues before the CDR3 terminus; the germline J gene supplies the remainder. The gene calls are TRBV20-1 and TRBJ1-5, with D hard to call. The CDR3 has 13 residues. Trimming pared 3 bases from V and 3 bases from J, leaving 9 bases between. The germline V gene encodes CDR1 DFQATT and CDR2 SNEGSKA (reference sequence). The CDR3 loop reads CSASRATNQPQHF. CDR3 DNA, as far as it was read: TGCAGTGCTAGTAGGGCTACCAATCAGCCC.

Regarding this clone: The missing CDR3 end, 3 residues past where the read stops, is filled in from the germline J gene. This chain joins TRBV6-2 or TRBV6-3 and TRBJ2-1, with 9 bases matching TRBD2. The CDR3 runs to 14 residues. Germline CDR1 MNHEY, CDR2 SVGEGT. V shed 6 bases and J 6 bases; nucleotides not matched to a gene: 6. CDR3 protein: CASSRLAVSNEQFF. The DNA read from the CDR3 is TGTGCCAGCAGCCGACTAGCGGTTTCCAATGAG.

The sequenced CDR3 bases are TGTGCCAGTAGTATAGATTTAAGACAGGGGAAGACC. This sequence encodes CASSIDLRQGKT. The full CDR3 reads CASSIDLRQGKTQYF. The chain has TRBV19 and TRBJ2-5, with 8 bases fitting TRBD1. The read halts 3 residues ahead of the CDR3 end, with the missing end drawn from the germline J gene. The CDR3 has 15 residues. Unmatched junction bases numbered 6, after V lost 0 bases and J lost 6 bases. Germline V gene data show CDR1 as LNHDA and CDR2 as SQIVND (reference sequence). The full variable domain, completed using reference TRBV19 and TRBJ2-5, is DGGITQSPKYLFRKEGQNVTLSCEQNLNHDAMYWYRQDPGQGLRLIYYSQIVNDFQKGDIAEGYSVSREKKESFPLTVTSAQKNPTAFYLCASSIDLRQGKTQYFGPGTRLLVL.

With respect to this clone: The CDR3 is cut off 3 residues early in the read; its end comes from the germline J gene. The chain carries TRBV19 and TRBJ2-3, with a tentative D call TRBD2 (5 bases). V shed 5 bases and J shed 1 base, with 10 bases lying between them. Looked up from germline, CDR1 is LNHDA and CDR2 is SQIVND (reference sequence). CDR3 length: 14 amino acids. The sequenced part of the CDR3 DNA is TGTGCCAGTAGTCTAGCCCGGGGCACAGATACG. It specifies CASSLARGTDT. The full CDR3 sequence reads CASSLARGTDTQYF.

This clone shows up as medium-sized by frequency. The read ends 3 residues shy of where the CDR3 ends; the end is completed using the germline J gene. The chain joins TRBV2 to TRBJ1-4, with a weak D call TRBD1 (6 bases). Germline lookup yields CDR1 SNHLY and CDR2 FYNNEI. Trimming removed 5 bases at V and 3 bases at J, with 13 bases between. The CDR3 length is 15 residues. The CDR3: CASSIQGRANEKLFF. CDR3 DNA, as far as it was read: TGTGCCAGCAGTATACAGGGTCGAGCTAATGAAAAA.

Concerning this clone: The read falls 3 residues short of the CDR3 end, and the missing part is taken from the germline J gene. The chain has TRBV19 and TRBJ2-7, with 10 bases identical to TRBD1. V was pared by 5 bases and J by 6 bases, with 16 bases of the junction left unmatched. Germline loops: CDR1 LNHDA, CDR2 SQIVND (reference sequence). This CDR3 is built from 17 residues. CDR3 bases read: TGTGCCAGTAGTCTACGAATTCGGGACAGGGGTGATTTCGAG. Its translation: CASSLRIRDRGDFE. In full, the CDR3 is CASSLRIRDRGDFEQYF.

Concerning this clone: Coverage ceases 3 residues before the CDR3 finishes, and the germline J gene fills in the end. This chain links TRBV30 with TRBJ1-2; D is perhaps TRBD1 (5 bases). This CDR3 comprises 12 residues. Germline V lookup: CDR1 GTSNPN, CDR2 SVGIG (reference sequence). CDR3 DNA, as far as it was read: TGTGCCTGGAGTGTACAAAGGGGCGGC. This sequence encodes CAWSVQRGG. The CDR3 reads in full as CAWSVQRGGYTF.

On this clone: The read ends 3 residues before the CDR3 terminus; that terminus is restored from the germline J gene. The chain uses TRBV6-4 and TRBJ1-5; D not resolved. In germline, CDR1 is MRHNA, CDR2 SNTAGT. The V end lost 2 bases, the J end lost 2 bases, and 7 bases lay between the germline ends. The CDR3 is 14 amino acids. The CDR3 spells CASSDTQGNQPQHF. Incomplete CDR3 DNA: TGTGCCAGCAGTGACACCCAGGGCAATCAGCCC.

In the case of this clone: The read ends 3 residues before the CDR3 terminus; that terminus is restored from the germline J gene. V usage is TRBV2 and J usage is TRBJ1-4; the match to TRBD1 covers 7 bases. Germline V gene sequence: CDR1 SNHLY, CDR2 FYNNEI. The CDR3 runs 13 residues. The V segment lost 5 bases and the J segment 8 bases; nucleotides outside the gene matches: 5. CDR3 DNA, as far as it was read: TGTGCCAGCAGTCGGCAGGGGGGCGAAAAA. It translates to CASSRQGGEK. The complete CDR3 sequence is CASSRQGGEKLFF.